The 7 T cell receptor beta chains presented below share a single source sample, sequenced in a study of blood T cell repertoires in COVID-19 (dated by TCRdb to the early 2020s). Library construction relied on the immunoSEQ multiplex PCR assay. Drawn from immuneACCESS, this table holds only the in-frame rearrangements with V and J called that TCRdb kept. Clones are partly lost; checked studies trace under half to an unresolved V gene and leave the rest unexplained. The sample has roughly 150,000 clones on record, around 82% of them singletons. Clones ranked in the top ten supply roughly a tenth of the sample. Sequenced sample: peripheral blood. The source is a man aged 70 or older with active or convalescent COVID-19.

The J gene is TRBJ1-1, the V gene TRBV10-2, with D maybe TRBD1 (5 bases). Trimming left V 4 bases short and J 1 base short, with 10 bases between. The CDR3 has 14 amino acids. CDR1 is WSHSY, CDR2 SAAADI, per germline. In DNA, the CDR3 is TGCGCCAGCAGTGTCCAGGGAGGGAACACTGAAGCTTTCTTT. Its protein is CASSVQGGNTEAFF.

V gene TRBV4-1 combines with J gene TRBJ1-6; 9 nucleotides line up with TRBD1. J lost 5 bases, V lost 4 bases, and 3 bases had no gene match. This CDR3 has 15 amino acids. Per germline, CDR1 MGHRA and CDR2 YSYEKL. The CDR3 DNA follows: TGCGCCAGCAGCCCCTGGGACAGGGATAATTCACCCCTCCACTTT. It is translated as CASSPWDRDNSPLHF.

The genes are TRBV18 and TRBJ1-2, with a weak D call TRBD1 (6 bases). Looked up from germline, CDR1 is KGHSH and CDR2 is LQKENI. V was cut by 3 bases and J by 6 bases, with 14 bases left in between. The CDR3 totals 14 residues. This CDR3 reads CASSPSRGSDGYTF. In DNA, the CDR3 is TGTGCCAGCTCACCCTCCAGGGGTTCTGATGGCTACACCTTC.

The V gene is TRBV4-3, the J gene TRBJ1-5; D is ambiguous. Trimming pared 1 base from V and 3 bases from J, leaving 7 bases between. The CDR3 sequence is 14 residues long. Germline assignment: CDR1 LGHNA and CDR2 YSLEER. The CDR3 sequence: CASSQGLYNQPQHF. As DNA, the CDR3 is TGCGCCAGCAGCCAAGGGCTGTACAATCAGCCCCAGCATTTT.

This chain links TRBV19 with TRBJ2-7; no definite D call. The CDR3 is 13 amino acids. The germline V gene encodes CDR1 LNHDA and CDR2 SQIVND (reference sequence). V lost 6 bases and J 0 bases, leaving 9 bases between the germline ends. CDR3 sequence: CASRALVSYEQYF. CDR3 sequence (DNA): TGTGCCAGTAGGGCTCTCGTCTCCTACGAGCAGTACTTC.

This rearrangement joins TRBV28 to TRBJ1-2; tentative D call: TRBD1 (5 bases). This CDR3 has 12 amino acids. The germline V gene has CDR1 MDHEN and CDR2 SYDVKM. The V gene lost 3 bases and the J gene lost 4 bases, with 6 bases spanning the gap. CDR3 bases: TGTGCCAGCAGTTTTACAGGCTATGGCTACACCTTC. Translated: CASSFTGYGYTF.

This clone was observed once. The chain joins TRBV4-1 to TRBJ2-5, with 7 bases that match TRBD2. The CDR3 contains 17 residues. The V and J ends lost 0 bases and 2 bases, in that order; junction bases with no gene match: 9. Germline CDR1 MGHRA, CDR2 YSYEKL. CDR3 sequence reads: CASSQDWRGTGQETQYF. The DNA for the CDR3 is TGCGCCAGCAGCCAAGACTGGCGGGGGACCGGGCAAGAGACCCAGTACTTC.